Below are 17 T cell receptor beta chains sequenced from a single sample in a study of PD-1 blockade in classical Hodgkin lymphoma. Time point defined: cycle 4 day 1 (C4D1), after more than 5 weeks of nivolumab. Each and every patient relapsed after autologous stem cell transplantation, and patients got differing brentuximab vedotin exposure. Produced via immunoSEQ multiplex PCR; TCRdb's table is partial and in-frame only. The sample consists of about 90,000 clones, 90% of them appearing once. The sequencing here drew on peripheral blood mononuclear cells (PBMCs), taken before the fourth cycle of nivolumab. These receptors were taken from a human donor with classical Hodgkin lymphoma.

The chain links TRBV7-9 to TRBJ2-7; D is unresolved. Per the germline V gene, CDR1 is SEHNR and CDR2 is FQNEAQ (reference sequence). V shed 5 bases and J shed 4 bases, with 12 bases lying between them. This CDR3 has 13 residues. The CDR3 nucleotides are TGTGCCAGCAGCCCCGTTGCTCAATACGAGCAGTACTTC. Protein: CASSPVAQYEQYF.

The rearrangement joins TRBV6-5 to TRBJ2-7; no firm D call. The CDR3 is made up of 14 amino acids. V was trimmed by 5 bases and J by 3 bases, leaving 14 bases between them. The germline V gene encodes CDR1 MNHEY and CDR2 SVGAGI. Here the CDR3 DNA reads TGTGCCAGCAGTGACGCAGGTCGCCTCTACGAGCAGTACTTC. This sequence encodes CASSDAGRLYEQYF.

This chain uses TRBV5-8 with TRBJ1-5, with a tentative D call TRBD1 (5 bases). In germline, CDR1 is SGHTS, CDR2 YDEGEE. CDR3 length: 15 amino acids. Trimming removed 2 bases at V and 2 bases at J, with 11 bases between. In DNA, the CDR3 is TGTGCCAGCAGCTTTGGGACCGGACGCAATCAGCCCCAGCATTTT. Translating it yields CASSFGTGRNQPQHF.

J is TRBJ1-1 and V is TRBV19; unclear D gene. This CDR3 is 13 amino acids long. Trimming stripped 7 bases from V and 4 bases from J, with 13 bases between. Germline CDR1 is LNHDA and CDR2 is SQIVND (reference sequence). CDR3 sequence reads: CASNKHPGTEAFF. CDR3 DNA sequence: TGTGCCAGTAATAAGCACCCGGGCACTGAAGCTTTCTTT.

The chain recombines TRBV25-1 with TRBJ1-1; possibly TRBD1 for D (6 bases). The CDR3 is made up of 13 amino acids. Germline V gives CDR1 MGHDK, CDR2 SYGVNS. Trimming left V 2 bases short and J 6 bases short, with 10 bases between. This CDR3 reads CASSELGAPEAFF. The CDR3 nucleotides are TGTGCCAGCAGTGAACTGGGGGCACCTGAAGCTTTCTTT.

The rearrangement uses TRBV19 and TRBJ2-6; D ambiguous. The CDR3 length is 15 residues. The germline V gene encodes CDR1 LNHDA and CDR2 SQIVND (reference sequence). Trimming took 2 bases from V and 0 from J, leaving 5 bases between them. CDR3 residues: CASSITSSGANVLTF. DNA of the CDR3: TGTGCCAGTAGTATAACGAGCTCTGGGGCCAACGTCCTGACTTTC.

This chain joins TRBV11-2 and TRBJ2-1; 11 positions match TRBD2. Trimming at V came to 5 bases and at J to 3 bases, leaving 3 bases not matched to a gene. CDR3 length: 15 amino acids. Germline V gene lookup returns CDR1 SGHAT and CDR2 FQNNGV. The CDR3 region has the DNA TGTGCCAGCAGCGTGACTAGCGGGGACTACAATGAGCAGTTCTTC. This codes for CASSVTSGDYNEQFF.

This chain links TRBV6-5 with TRBJ1-6; TRBD1 is a possible D gene (5 bases). With 6 bases removed from V and 13 bases from J, the gap between germline ends came to 13 bases. The CDR3 spans 12 residues. In germline, CDR1 is MNHEY, CDR2 SVGAGI. CDR3 nucleotides: TGTGCCAGCAGCCCTATGGGGGTTCCCCTCCACTTT. Protein sequence: CASSPMGVPLHF.

The V gene is TRBV18, the J gene TRBJ1-2; D unclear. Germline assignment: CDR1 KGHSH and CDR2 LQKENI. With 0 bases removed from V and 4 bases from J, the gap between germline ends came to 15 bases. The CDR3 length is 16 residues. CDR3 in amino acids: CASSPPYETAIYGYTF. The CDR3 nucleotides read TGTGCCAGCTCACCACCTTACGAGACGGCTATCTATGGCTACACCTTC. Filled out from reference TRBV18 and TRBJ1-2, the complete variable domain reads NAGVMQNPRHLVRRRGQEARLRCSPMKGHSHVYWYRQLPEEGLKFMVYLQKENIIDESGMPKERFSAEFPKEGPSILRIQQVVRGDSAAYFCASSPPYETAIYGYTFGSGTRLTVV.

The CDR3 region is CASIRGGDFQETQYF. CDR3 sequence (DNA): TGTGCCAGCATCCGTGGGGGGGACTTTCAAGAGACCCAGTACTTC. The chain joins TRBV28 to TRBJ2-5, with 7 bases identical to TRBD2. CDR1 and CDR2 (germline): MDHEN, SYDVKM. J gave up 2 bases and V 7 bases, and 10 bases lay outside the gene matches. The CDR3 covers 15 residues.

This clone has a single count. V and J are TRBV14 and TRBJ1-6, with 9 bases identical to TRBD1. The germline gives CDR1 SGHDN, CDR2 FVKESK. With V trimmed by 1 base and J by 7 bases, 2 bases remained unmatched. This CDR3 comprises 15 residues. In DNA, the CDR3 is TGTGCCAGCAGCCAAGGGACAGGGGTAAATTCACCCCTCCACTTT. Translated: CASSQGTGVNSPLHF.

This chain connects TRBV5-1 to TRBJ1-1; D is unresolved. There are 17 residues in the CDR3. Trimming left V 3 bases short and J 0 bases short, with 18 bases between. Germline V lookup: CDR1 SGHRS, CDR2 YFSETQ. The CDR3 region has the DNA TGCGCCAGCAGCTCGCTATCTATCTCATTCATGAACACTGAAGCTTTCTTT. Translating gives CASSSLSISFMNTEAFF.

The J gene is TRBJ1-2, the V gene TRBV28; 7 bases match TRBD1. The V gene's germline CDR1 is MDHEN and CDR2 SYDVKM. V dropped 8 bases and J dropped 4; count of bases not matched to a gene: 7. The CDR3 is 13 residues long. The CDR3 loop reads CASEPRTGYGYTF. The CDR3 DNA is TGTGCCAGCGAACCTAGGACAGGCTATGGCTACACCTTC.

The chain carries TRBV7-9 and TRBJ2-7; D uncertain. The V end was cut by 3 bases, the J end by 3 bases, with 15 bases between. The germline gives CDR1 SEHNR, CDR2 FQNEAQ (reference sequence). CDR3 size: 15 residues. The CDR3 DNA follows: TGTGCCAGCAGCTTCGGGCAGTCTCGGAACTACGAGCAGTACTTC. It is translated as CASSFGQSRNYEQYF.

The chain combines TRBV7-2 with TRBJ1-2, with TRBD1 matching 7 bases. Trimming at V came to 2 bases and at J to 4 bases, leaving 10 bases not matched to a gene. The CDR3 length is 16 residues. From germline, CDR1 is SGHTA and CDR2 FQGNSA. The CDR3, as DNA: TGTGCCAGCAGCTTACCCAATTTGGCAGGGGGCTATGGCTACACCTTC. Its protein product is CASSLPNLAGGYGYTF.

The V and J genes are TRBV11-2 and TRBJ2-1, with D unresolved. The CDR3 is 14 residues long. Germline CDR1 reads SGHAT; CDR2 reads FQNNGV. The ends were cut back, 3 bases at V and 4 bases at J, with 10 bases in the middle. The CDR3 is CASSLPDTYNEQFF. The CDR3 nucleotides read TGTGCCAGCAGCTTGCCCGACACTTACAATGAGCAGTTCTTC. Supplemented by reference TRBV11-2 and TRBJ2-1, the full variable domain reads EAGVAQSPRYKIIEKRQSVAFWCNPISGHATLYWYQQILGQGPKLLIQFQNNGVVDDSQLPKDRFSAERLKGVDSTLKIQPAKLEDSAVYLCASSLPDTYNEQFFGPGTRLTVL.

This chain links TRBV19 with TRBJ1-5; D gene ambiguous. Trimming shortened V by 1 base and J by 7 bases, and 11 bases separated the two germline ends. The germline CDR1 and CDR2 sequences are LNHDA and SQIVND (reference sequence). This CDR3 region has 14 residues. The CDR3 DNA follows: TGTGCCAGTAGTATAGGGGGAATCACCCAGCCCCAGCATTTT. Amino acids: CASSIGGITQPQHF. The variable domain in full, with the rest retrieved from reference TRBV19 and TRBJ1-5, is DGGITQSPKYLFRKEGQNVTLSCEQNLNHDAMYWYRQDPGQGLRLIYYSQIVNDFQKGDIAEGYSVSREKKESFPLTVTSAQKNPTAFYLCASSIGGITQPQHFGDGTRLSIL.